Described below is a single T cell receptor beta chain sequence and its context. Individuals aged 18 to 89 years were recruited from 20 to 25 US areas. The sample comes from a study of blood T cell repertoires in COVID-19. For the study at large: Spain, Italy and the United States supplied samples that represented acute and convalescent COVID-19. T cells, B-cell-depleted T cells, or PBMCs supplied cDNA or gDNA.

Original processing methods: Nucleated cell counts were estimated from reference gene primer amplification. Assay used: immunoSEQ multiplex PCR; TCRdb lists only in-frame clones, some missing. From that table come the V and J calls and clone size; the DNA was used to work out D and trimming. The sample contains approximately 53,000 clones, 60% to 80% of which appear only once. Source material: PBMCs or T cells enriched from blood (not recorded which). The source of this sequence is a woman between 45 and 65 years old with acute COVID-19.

In nucleotides, the CDR3 is TGTGCCAGCACTTTCGCCCGGGGGGCTGGAAACACCATATATTTT. Translating gives CASTFARGAGNTIYF. The chain uses TRBV2 and TRBJ1-3, with D maybe TRBD1 (5 bases). The CDR3 totals 15 residues. In germline, CDR1 is SNHLY, CDR2 FYNNEI. The V gene lost 7 bases and the J gene lost 2 bases, with 15 bases spanning the gap.